This T cell receptor beta chain was obtained from a study of regulatory T cells in long-lasting Graves disease. Study-wide points: Newly diagnosed disease favored TRBV20-1 and TRBJ2-1 over persistent disease. Persistent patients had more shared public clonotypes (2,741) than new patients (about 870).

For TCR beta, libraries came from iRepertoire HTBI primers and Arm-PCR of CDR3 regions. In the study's own analysis: The study identified roughly 59 TRBV and approximately 14 TRBJ segments across samples. TCRdb analysed the multiplex PCR reads with MiXCR anew, one entry per CDR3 protein. None of the V and J calls come from the authors' own analysis; TCRdb made them. The sample comprises around 500,000 distinct CDR3 sequences, less than 25% of which are singletons, and 7% to 10% rests with the top ten. The sample holds many counts of this clonotype. Antigen: not known. V gave up 4 bases and J gave up 5 bases, with 15 bases separating them. Per the germline V gene, CDR1 is SGHAT and CDR2 is FQNNGV. CDR3 length: 14 residues. Time point described: persistent/refractory GD, antithyroid drugs over 5 years with positive TRAb. PBMC-derived RNA was used for the TCR library. Under American Thyroid Association guidelines, Graves' disease was diagnosed.

The material was peripheral blood mononuclear cells (PBMCs), obtained when the disease was refractory, from a patient treated with antithyroid drugs. The clonotype was recovered from a female donor with Graves disease. The rearrangement uses TRBV11-2 and TRBJ2-7; D may be TRBD1 or TRBD2 (5 bases each). DNA of the CDR3: TGTGCCAGCAGCTCTGGACACGGGATGAACGAGCAGTACTTC. The encoded protein is CASSSGHGMNEQYF.